This T cell receptor (beta chain) derives from a study of blood T cell repertoires in COVID-19. Study-wide background: Samples taken during acute and convalescent COVID-19 were collected in the United States, Italy and Spain. T cells, B-cell-depleted T cells, or PBMCs supplied cDNA or gDNA.

Authors' methods: Amplification of reference gene primers was used by the study to estimate nucleated cell counts. Using immunoSEQ multiplex PCR, the repertoire was profiled, and TCRdb retains in-frame clones only, with some absent. The V and J calls and clone size come from that table; D and trimming were worked out from the DNA. The sample yields 110,000 to 150,000 clones, 84% seen once. V was pared by 3 bases and J by 4 bases, with 13 bases between. The germline CDR1 and CDR2 sequences are KGHSH and LQKENI. The CDR3 runs to 14 residues. The source of this sequence is a man between 60 and 75 years old with active or convalescent COVID-19. The chain has TRBV18 and TRBJ2-7, with D unresolved. Sequenced input: peripheral blood. Written as DNA, the CDR3 is TGTGCCAGCTCACCGAGACCCAACGGGTACGAGCAGTACGTC. It translates to CASSPRPNGYEQYV.